These 8 T cell receptor beta chains originate from one sample sequenced in a study of cytomegalovirus exposure and HLA in healthy donors. With 60 Vbeta and 13 Jbeta primers, the PCR was carried out. TCRdb's table, derived via immunoSEQ multiplex PCR, lists solely in-frame clones and lacks some. The sample holds approximately 88,000 clones, approximately 76% seen once. The source material was PBMCs. Receptors originate from a young man in good health and CMV-seropositive.

The V and J genes are TRBV5-1 and TRBJ2-7; no clear D. Germline V gives CDR1 SGHRS, CDR2 YFSETQ. V lost 5 bases, J lost 0 bases, and 6 bases lay in between. The CDR3 totals 12 residues. The CDR3 here is CASSQNSYEQYF. The CDR3, as DNA: TGCGCCAGCAGTCAGAACTCCTACGAGCAGTACTTC.

Notes on this clone: The sample carries other DNA sequences with the same CDR3. The V and J genes are TRBV6-4 and TRBJ2-3; TRBD1 matches at 8 bases. The CDR3 covers 15 residues. Per germline, CDR1 MRHNA and CDR2 SNTAGT. Trimming took 6 bases from V and 2 from J; bases not matched to a gene: 7. The CDR3 DNA follows: TGTGCCAGCAGCCCGGGACAGGCAACCACAGATACGCAGTATTTT. This translates into CASSPGQATTDTQYF.

In DNA form, the CDR3 reads TGTGCCAGCAGCCCCGCGGGCACTAACTATGGCTACACCTTC. This codes for CASSPAGTNYGYTF. The chain links TRBV5-6 to TRBJ1-2; D is undetermined. Germline CDR1 is SGHDT and CDR2 is YYEEEE. V lost 4 bases and J 0 bases, leaving 10 bases between the germline ends. The CDR3 covers 14 residues.

The rearrangement links TRBV6-5 to TRBJ1-2, with D uncertain. This CDR3 is built from 13 residues. The V gene lost 6 bases and the J gene lost 2 bases, with 10 bases spanning the gap. CDR1 MNHEY and CDR2 SVGAGI come from the germline V gene. The CDR3 sequence is CASSLWLNYGYTF. In DNA, the CDR3 is TGTGCCAGCAGCCTCTGGCTGAACTATGGCTACACCTTC.

In this sample, this clone turned up a few times. V gene TRBV28 combines with J gene TRBJ2-4; TRBD2 agrees at 9 bases. J gave up 2 bases and V 6 bases, and 8 bases lay outside the gene matches. The CDR3 covers 16 residues. Germline loops: CDR1 MDHEN, CDR2 SYDVKM. The CDR3 nucleotides read TGTGCCAGCAGGGTAGCGGGAGAGTTAACCAAAAACATTCAGTACTTC. This gives the protein CASRVAGELTKNIQYF.

The rearrangement links TRBV7-8 to TRBJ2-7; 9 positions match TRBD1. V dropped 1 base and J dropped 4; count of bases not matched to a gene: 2. The CDR3 contains 14 residues. In germline, CDR1 is SGHVS, CDR2 FQNEAQ. The DNA of the CDR3 is TGTGCCAGCAGCTTAGGTGGACAGGGGTACGAGCAGTACTTC. This codes for CASSLGGQGYEQYF.

This chain uses TRBV7-2 with TRBJ1-5, with D hard to call. Trimming removed 5 bases from V and 4 bases from J, with 15 bases in between. Germline V lookup: CDR1 SGHTA, CDR2 FQGNSA. The CDR3 spans 15 residues. The CDR3 sequence: CASSPTGGENQPQHF. CDR3 bases: TGTGCCAGCAGCCCGACGGGAGGAGAGAATCAGCCCCAGCATTTT. Using reference TRBV7-2 and TRBJ1-5 for the parts outside the CDR3, the full variable domain is GAGVSQSPSNKVTEKGKDVELRCDPISGHTALYWYRQSLGQGLEFLIYFQGNSAPDKSGLPSDRFSAERTGGSVSTLTIQRTQQEDSAVYLCASSPTGGENQPQHFGDGTRLSIL.

This clone showed up just a few times. The V call is TRBV29-1, the J call TRBJ1-1; TRBD1 is a possible D gene (5 bases). Trimming stripped 7 bases from V and 5 bases from J, with 14 bases between. The V gene's germline CDR1 is SQVTM and CDR2 ANQGSEA. CDR3 length equals 12 residues. CDR3: CSGGQGGTEAFF. CDR3 in DNA: TGCAGCGGAGGGCAGGGAGGGACTGAAGCTTTCTTT.